The T cell receptor (beta chain) described here comes from a study of siplizumab effects on memory and regulatory T cells. The study, taken as a whole, reports: With siplizumab, Treg-derived clones averaged around 69% of mappable alloreactive CD4+ clones, versus 26.9% in controls. Proliferating siplizumab-cultured Tregs lacked confirmed suppressive function. Roughly 75-95% of proliferating clones (CD4+ or CD8+) could not be assigned a naive or memory phenotype.

Assay used: immunoSEQ multiplex PCR; TCRdb lists only in-frame clones, some missing. The table shows tens of thousands of clones, with more than 85% occurring only once. A word on this clone: Its antigen is unidentified.

The sequence was obtained from a human donor in good health. Sequencing used CD8+ T cells sorted from blood.

The CDR3 spells CASSVATGFGANVLTF. The DNA of the CDR3 is TGTGCCAGCAGCGTAGCTACGGGGTTTGGGGCCAACGTCCTGACTTTC. This chain joins TRBV9 and TRBJ2-6; D perhaps matches TRBD2 (5 bases). Trimming took 0 bases from V and 3 from J, leaving 10 bases between them. The CDR3 has 16 amino acids. Germline CDR1 SGDLS, CDR2 YYNGEE.